Listed below are T cell receptor beta chains from one sample, sequenced in a study of blood T cell repertoires in COVID-19. Assay: immunoSEQ multiplex PCR; the TCRdb copy retains only in-frame clones and omits some. Of around 130,000 clones in the sample, about 88% were seen once. Sequenced material: PBMCs or T cells enriched from blood (not recorded which). Every receptor here comes from a man in his forties with acute COVID-19. The CDR3 runs from the conserved cysteine through the conserved F or W. Each record gives: clone size, V gene, J gene, D gene, CDR3 DNA, CDR3 protein. The D gene is left open where the match is weak. For some rows the clone size is stated as once, few or many, or as a class when expanded; others skip it.

NA,TRBV18,TRBJ1-2,TRBD1,TGTGCCAGCTCACCCCCAGGGGGCCACTATGGCTACACCTTC,CASSPPGGHYGYTF
NA,TRBV2,TRBJ1-5,NA,TGTGCCAGCAGTAACGGACAGAAGGGCAATCAGCCCCAGCATTTT,CASSNGQKGNQPQHF
few,TRBV10-3,TRBJ2-7,NA,TGTGCCATCAGTGAGCCCTTGTCCTACGAGCAGTACTTC,CAISEPLSYEQYF
NA,TRBV11-3,TRBJ2-2,NA,TGTGCCAGCAGCCTGAACACCGGGGAGCTGTTTTTT,CASSLNTGELFF
NA,TRBV28,TRBJ2-7,NA,TGTGCCATCACCCCTCCAGGACAGTCCTACGAGCAGTACTTC,CAITPPGQSYEQYF
NA,TRBV9,TRBJ1-3,TRBD1,TGTGCCAGCAGCGCGAGGGACAGGGGGCATGACACCATATATTTT,CASSARDRGHDTIYF
few,TRBV10-3,TRBJ1-6,NA,TGTGCCATCAGTGAGCTCGGCTACAGGGATTCACCCCTCCACTTT,CAISELGYRDSPLHF
NA,TRBV28,TRBJ2-1,NA,TGTGCCAGTTTACAGGGAAGCTCCTACAATGAGCAGTTCTTC,CASLQGSSYNEQFF
NA,TRBV18,TRBJ2-7,NA,TGTGCCAGCTCACCACAGGGAGCCTACGAGCAGTACTTC,CASSPQGAYEQYF
NA,TRBV5-1,TRBJ1-6,NA,TGCGCCAGCAGCTACCAACAGGATTCACCCCTCCACTTT,CASSYQQDSPLHF
NA,TRBV5-1,TRBJ2-1,NA,TGCGCCAGCAGCTTGGCCTCCTGGGAGTACAATGAGCAGTTCTTC,CASSLASWEYNEQFF
NA,TRBV11-1,TRBJ1-1,NA,TGTGCCAGCAGCCGGACTGCTGAAGCTTTCTTT,CASSRTAEAFF
NA,TRBV7-9,TRBJ1-2,TRBD1,TGTGCCAGCAGCTTGGGACAGGCGGATCCCTACACCTTC,CASSLGQADPYTF
NA,TRBV5-1,TRBJ1-5,NA,TGCGCCAGCAGCTTGGACGGAGATCAGCCCCAGCATTTT,CASSLDGDQPQHF
few,TRBV28,TRBJ1-3,NA,TGTGCCAGCAGCCCTGCCTCGACAGGAAACTCTGGAAACACCATATATTTT,CASSPASTGNSGNTIYF
NA,TRBV27,TRBJ1-4,TRBD1,TGTGCCAGCAGTCGGACAGGGAGTAATGAAAAACTGTTTTTT,CASSRTGSNEKLFF
NA,TRBV14,TRBJ1-1,NA,TGTGCCAGCAGCCAAGATCTTCGGTACCCTGAAGCTTTCTTT,CASSQDLRYPEAFF
NA,TRBV6-5,TRBJ2-5,TRBD2,TGTGCCAGCAGTTACGAGGGCGGGAGGGCCGAGACCCAGTACTTC,CASSYEGGRAETQYF
once,TRBV19,TRBJ2-2,TRBD1,TGTGCCAGTAGTCCCTGGGGACAGGGAGATACCGGGGAGCTGTTTTTT,CASSPWGQGDTGELFF
NA,TRBV1,TRBJ2-1,NA,TGCACCAGCAGCCAAGCCTACCCGGGGACTAGCGGGAGAGGGGGTTATAGGGAGCAGTTCTTC,CTSSQAYPGTSGRGGYREQFF
NA,TRBV6-5,TRBJ2-5,NA,TGTGCCAGCAGTCCCCGTGAACAAGGGGCGAAGACCCAGTACTTC,CASSPREQGAKTQYF
NA,TRBV4-1,TRBJ2-3,TRBD2,TGCGCCAGCAGCCAAGATCGGCTAGCGGGCACAGATACGCAGTATTTT,CASSQDRLAGTDTQYF
NA,TRBV30,TRBJ1-4,TRBD1,TGTGCCTGGAGTGTACGTGGGACAGGGAATGAAAAACTGTTTTTT,CAWSVRGTGNEKLFF
NA,TRBV6-5,TRBJ2-7,NA,TGTGCCAGCTCCTATGAAGGGGTTGGGGGCCACTTTCTCTTC,CASSYEGVGGHFLF
NA,TRBV6-5,TRBJ1-2,NA,TGTGCCAGCAGCCCCCTCACAGGGACTACTGGCTACACCTTC,CASSPLTGTTGYTF
once,TRBV6-6,TRBJ1-5,NA,TGTGCCAGCTCTCAACAGTATCAGCCCCAGCATTTT,CASSQQYQPQHF
NA,TRBV25-1,TRBJ1-2,TRBD1,TGTGCCAGCAGTGAATATATCGGACAGGTTAACTATGGCTACACCTTC,CASSEYIGQVNYGYTF
NA,TRBV6-2/TRBV6-3,TRBJ2-3,TRBD2,TGTGCCAGCAACCCGGCGGGACTAGCGCACACCGAGGGTACAGATACGCAGTATTTT,CASNPAGLAHTEGTDTQYF
NA,TRBV6-5,TRBJ1-2,NA,TGTGCCAGCAGTTACTCATCGGGAACGGGGGGCTACACCTTC,CASSYSSGTGGYTF
NA,TRBV29-1,TRBJ2-5,NA,TGCAGCACCCGAGGATACCAAGAGACCCAGTACTTC,CSTRGYQETQYF
NA,TRBV6-5,TRBJ2-7,TRBD2,TGTGCCAGCAGGGGCGCGGGAGGGCCGGGCTACGAGCAGTACTTC,CASRGAGGPGYEQYF
NA,TRBV28,TRBJ1-4,NA,TGTGCCAGCAGCTGGGGGGGCGCGTCTAATGAAAAACTGTTTTTT,CASSWGGASNEKLFF
NA,TRBV2,TRBJ2-7,TRBD1,TGTGCCAGCAGGATAACAGGGGAGGAGCAGTACTTC,CASRITGEEQYF
NA,TRBV6-5,TRBJ1-5,NA,TGTGCCAGCAGCGCAGGGCTATATAGCAATCAGCCCCAGCATTTT,CASSAGLYSNQPQHF
NA,TRBV28,TRBJ1-1,TRBD1,TGTGCCAGCAGCACCGGACAGGTTCCATCTGAAGCTTTCTTT,CASSTGQVPSEAFF
NA,TRBV6-5,TRBJ1-1,NA,TGTGCCAGCAGCCTCGCCTTGGGAGGCACTGAAGCTTTCTTT,CASSLALGGTEAFF
once,TRBV19,TRBJ1-2,NA,TGTGCCAGTAGTAAATCGGACAGCCAGTATGGCTACACCTTC,CASSKSDSQYGYTF
few,TRBV6-5,TRBJ1-2,TRBD1,TGTGCCAGCAGTTCGGGACAGGGGGCGGACTATGGCTACACCTTC,CASSSGQGADYGYTF
NA,TRBV12-3/TRBV12-4,TRBJ1-4,NA,TGTGCCAGCAAAGGACAAAATAATGAAAAACTGTTTTTT,CASKGQNNEKLFF
NA,TRBV27,TRBJ2-7,NA,TGTGCCAGCAGTTTATATACAGGTACCTACGAGCAGTACTTC,CASSLYTGTYEQYF
once,TRBV6-1,TRBJ2-1,NA,TGTGCCAGCAGTGACGGCGGGATCTACAATGAGCAGTTCTTC,CASSDGGIYNEQFF
NA,TRBV2,TRBJ2-3,NA,TGTGCCAGCAGTTCGGACGGGGTGGATACGCAGTATTTT,CASSSDGVDTQYF
NA,TRBV5-1,TRBJ1-1,NA,TGCGCCAGCAGCTTGGACGGGGACACTGAAGCTTTCTTT,CASSLDGDTEAFF